Below, 26 T cell receptor beta chains from the same sample are listed, as sequenced in a study of T cells after yellow fever vaccination. MiXCR was run by TCRdb on the 5' RACE reads, yielding one entry per CDR3 protein. This table holds 500,000 to 650,000 distinct CDR3 sequences, approximately 15% found once. Source: PBMCs, taken on the day of the yellow fever booster vaccination. These TCRs come from a man aged 30 to 45 who received the YFV17D yellow fever vaccine.

The genes are TRBV20-1 and TRBJ2-2; 16 nucleotides match TRBD2. V lost 5 bases, J lost 6 bases, and 18 bases stayed unmatched. CDR1 and CDR2 from the germline V gene are DFQATT and SNEGSKA (reference sequence). The CDR3 covers 20 residues. This CDR3 is CSAETPGLAGGQVDAGELFF. The CDR3 DNA follows: TGCAGTGCTGAGACCCCGGGACTAGCGGGAGGGCAGGTGGACGCCGGGGAGCTGTTTTTT.

This clonotype came up many times. The chain couples TRBV3-1 to TRBJ2-1; 7 bases agree with TRBD2. CDR1 LGHDT and CDR2 YNNKEL come from the germline V gene (reference sequence). V lost 4 bases to trimming and J lost 5 bases; unmatched junction nucleotides: 5. The CDR3 runs to 14 residues. CDR3 sequence reads: CASSLLAKDNEQFF. CDR3 DNA: TGTGCCAGCAGCCTACTAGCGAAAGACAATGAGCAGTTCTTC.

This chain joins TRBV5-1 and TRBJ2-7; TRBD2 might be the D (7 bases). This CDR3 has 17 residues. V was shortened by 4 bases and J by 0 bases, with 20 bases between the two germline ends. Per the germline V gene, CDR1 is SGHRS and CDR2 is YFSETQ. The CDR3 sequence: CASSLMRSRGGSYEQYF. CDR3 in DNA: TGCGCCAGCAGCCTGATGAGATCGAGGGGGGGCTCCTACGAGCAGTACTTC.

This clonotype was seen at least ten times. The chain employs TRBV10-2 and TRBJ2-1, with 7 bases aligning to TRBD2. The CDR3 totals 15 residues. The ends lost 5 bases at V and 4 bases at J; junction bases unmatched: 8. CDR1 and CDR2 (germline): WSHSY, SAAADI. CDR3 sequence reads: CASSSTSPEYNEQFF. The CDR3 nucleotides read TGCGCCAGCAGTTCGACTAGCCCCGAGTACAATGAGCAGTTCTTC.

J is TRBJ2-7 and V is TRBV12-3 or TRBV12-4; 8 bases align to TRBD2. Trimming removed 6 bases from V and 9 bases from J; junction bases left unmatched: 10. The CDR3 spans 13 residues. CDR3 sequence reads: CASSPGGGLGQYF. The CDR3 DNA reads TGTGCCAGCAGCCCCGGGGGGGGTCTGGGGCAGTACTTC.

This clonotype was counted once. The chain links TRBV6-5 to TRBJ2-1; possibly TRBD2 for D (6 bases). The CDR3 is made up of 11 amino acids. V shed 10 bases and J shed 15 bases, with 19 bases lying between them. The germline CDR1 and CDR2 sequences are MNHEY and SVGAGI. CDR3 coding DNA: TGTGCCACGGAATTCGGGAGATGGGTGTTCTTC. Its protein is CATEFGRWVFF.

The CDR3 sequence: CASSFIGLSSGANVLTF. The CDR3 DNA follows: TGTGCCAGCAGTTTTATCGGGCTGAGCTCTGGGGCCAACGTCCTGACTTTC. V and J are TRBV27 and TRBJ2-6; D is undetermined. V lost 3 bases and J 0 bases, leaving 12 bases between the germline ends. The CDR3 sequence is 17 residues long. Per germline, CDR1 MNHEY and CDR2 SMNVEV (reference sequence).

This clonotype has more than one count but fewer than ten. The rearrangement links TRBV5-1 to TRBJ2-5; D may match TRBD1 or TRBD2 (5 bases each). Trimming cost V 0 bases and J 1 base, with 10 bases left between them. Per the germline V gene, CDR1 is SGHRS and CDR2 is YFSETQ. There are 15 residues in the CDR3. In DNA form, the CDR3 reads TGCGCCAGCAGCTTGGCCCGGGGACCCCAAGAGACCCAGTACTTC. Translating gives CASSLARGPQETQYF.

The chain has TRBV18 and TRBJ2-7; no firm D call. V lost 0 bases and J lost 6, with 9 bases in between. CDR1 is KGHSH and CDR2 is LQKENI in the germline V gene. CDR3 length: 13 residues. The CDR3 region is CASSPPIVPEQYF. The DNA for the CDR3 is TGTGCCAGCTCACCACCCATAGTCCCCGAGCAGTACTTC.

The chain links TRBV20-1 to TRBJ1-4; the D is unclear. Trimming removed 0 bases at V and 4 bases at J, with 12 bases between. There are 15 residues in the CDR3. The V gene's germline CDR1 is DFQATT and CDR2 SNEGSKA (reference sequence). CDR3 region: CSARDPGQINEKLFF. CDR3 DNA sequence: TGCAGTGCTAGAGATCCCGGTCAGATTAATGAAAAACTGTTTTTT.

This clonotype showed up many times. The V and J genes are TRBV5-1 and TRBJ2-2, with D possibly TRBD1 on 5 matching bases. V was shortened by 1 base and J by 5 bases, with 12 bases between the two germline ends. From germline, CDR1 is SGHRS and CDR2 YFSETQ. This CDR3 has 15 amino acids. The CDR3 spells CASSLSQGDTGELFF. The CDR3, as DNA: TGCGCCAGCAGCTTGTCCCAGGGCGATACCGGGGAGCTGTTTTTT.

V usage is TRBV9 and J usage is TRBJ2-5, with 7 bases that match TRBD2. There are 16 residues in the CDR3. Germline CDR1 SGDLS, CDR2 YYNGEE. V gave up 3 bases and J gave up 3 bases; unmatched junction bases: 11. The DNA of the CDR3 is TGTGCCAGCAGCGACCCGGGAGGCCCACAGGAAGAGACCCAGTACTTC. Protein: CASSDPGGPQEETQYF.

The V gene is TRBV7-8, the J gene TRBJ1-6; 7 bases fit TRBD1. Trimming took 5 bases from V and 7 from J; bases not matched to a gene: 14. CDR3 length: 17 amino acids. Germline assignment: CDR1 SGHVS and CDR2 FQNEAQ. In DNA, the CDR3 is TGTGCCAGCAGCGCCCTGGCGGGCCAGGGGGGCAATTCACCCCTCCACTTT. It translates to CASSALAGQGGNSPLHF.

In its sample, this clonotype was seen a few times. V usage is TRBV7-6 and J usage is TRBJ1-1; the match to TRBD1 covers 8 bases. The CDR3 contains 15 residues. Germline V lookup: CDR1 SGHVS, CDR2 FNYEAQ. Trimming removed 0 bases from V and 5 bases from J; junction bases left unmatched: 5. The CDR3 is CASSLAQGAVTEAFF. CDR3 DNA sequence: TGTGCCAGCAGCTTAGCGCAGGGGGCGGTTACTGAAGCTTTCTTT.

The V and J genes are TRBV5-2 and TRBJ2-1; no check of the table's D call, TRBD2, against the DNA was made. TRBV5-2 is designated a pseudogene. The CDR3 is 13 residues long. The CDR3 coding sequence is TGTGCCATGGGCCCTGCGGGCGGGACGGGACAGTTCTTC. This translates into CAMGPAGGTGQFF.

This chain links TRBV20-1 with TRBJ1-5; D not resolved. CDR1 is DFQATT and CDR2 is SNEGSKA in the germline V gene (reference sequence). V was cut by 3 bases and J by 3 bases, with 12 bases left in between. CDR3 size: 14 residues. The CDR3 DNA follows: TGCAGTGCTAGTGATGGACGGATCAATCAGCCCCAGCATTTT. It specifies CSASDGRINQPQHF.

This clonotype came up a few times. The rearrangement uses TRBV28 and TRBJ2-1; D assignment may be TRBD1 or TRBD2 (5 bases each). Germline V lookup: CDR1 MDHEN, CDR2 SYDVKM. The CDR3 spans 13 residues. The V gene lost 4 bases and the J gene lost 15 bases, with 19 bases spanning the gap. CDR3 nucleotide sequence: TGTGCCAGCAGTTCCCAAGGGACGGGGCGGGCGTTCTTC. This encodes CASSSQGTGRAFF.

The chain couples TRBV12-3 or TRBV12-4 to TRBJ1-5; the D is unclear. There are 16 residues in the CDR3. Between the trimmed V and J ends, which lost 7 bases and 1 base, there was a span of 17 bases. The CDR3 DNA follows: TGTGCCAGCACCTTGGCCCGTGGCACCAGCAATCAGCCCCAGCATTTT. Translating gives CASTLARGTSNQPQHF.

In this sample, this clonotype turned up many times. The chain joins TRBV20-1 to TRBJ2-1; possibly TRBD2 for D (6 bases). The germline V gene encodes CDR1 DFQATT and CDR2 SNEGSKA (reference sequence). This CDR3 has 17 amino acids. V gave up 1 base and J gave up 5 bases, with 21 bases separating them. CDR3 region: CSARVRSGSGGNNEQFF. The CDR3 DNA follows: TGCAGTGCTAGAGTACGGAGCGGTAGCGGCGGTAACAATGAGCAGTTCTTC.

The chain links TRBV20-1 to TRBJ2-7; 11 positions agree with TRBD1. The CDR3 length is 14 residues. Germline V gene sequence: CDR1 DFQATT, CDR2 SNEGSKA (reference sequence). V lost 3 bases, J lost 6 bases, and 7 bases stayed unmatched. The CDR3 nucleotides are TGCAGTGCTAGGCACCGGGACAGGGGGGCCGAGCAGTACTTC. Encoded protein: CSARHRDRGAEQYF.

This clonotype was recorded many times. J is TRBJ2-5 and V is TRBV7-8, with TRBD2 as a possible D gene (6 bases). The CDR3 runs 17 residues. From germline, CDR1 is SGHVS and CDR2 FQNEAQ. The germline V and J ends were trimmed by 5 bases and 5 bases, with 24 bases remaining between them. CDR3 in amino acids: CASSIRAVAALGETQYF. As DNA, the CDR3 is TGTGCCAGCAGCATAAGGGCTGTAGCGGCCCTGGGGGAGACCCAGTACTTC.

This clonotype occurred a few times. This chain links TRBV11-1 with TRBJ2-4; D remains unclear. Trimming pared 2 bases from V and 0 bases from J, leaving 17 bases between. This CDR3 contains 18 residues. CDR1 and CDR2 (germline): SGHAT, FQDESV (reference sequence). CDR3 DNA sequence: TGTGCCAGCAGCTTAACTCCGAAGCCGGGCCTAGCCAAAAACATTCAGTACTTC. This codes for CASSLTPKPGLAKNIQYF.

This clonotype was observed a handful of times. The chain couples TRBV20-1 to TRBJ2-2; 10 positions agree with TRBD2. CDR1 and CDR2 (germline): DFQATT, SNEGSKA (reference sequence). The J segment lost 4 bases and the V segment lost 4 bases, leaving 9 bases of the junction unmatched. CDR3 size: 16 residues. The DNA of the CDR3 is TGCAGTGCTAATTTAAGGACTAGCGGATTCACCGGGGAGCTGTTTTTT. It specifies CSANLRTSGFTGELFF.

The rearrangement uses TRBV11-3 and TRBJ2-5; 8 nucleotides agree with TRBD1. Germline CDR1 is SGHNT and CDR2 is YENEEA. The CDR3 consists of 14 residues. V shed 1 base, J shed 5 bases, and the junction held 3 bases outside the gene matches. Written as DNA, the CDR3 is TGTGCCAGCAGCTTAGGGACAGGGCATGAGACCCAGTACTTC. Translation gives CASSLGTGHETQYF.

This clonotype was counted only a few times. The chain combines TRBV4-2 with TRBJ2-7; 8 bases match TRBD1. J was trimmed by 2 bases and V by 5 bases; bases with no gene match: 8. CDR1 is LGHNA and CDR2 is YNFKEQ in the germline V gene. The CDR3 length is 15 residues. The CDR3 nucleotides are TGTGCCAGCAGCGAAACGTCACAGGGGGCCTACGAGCAGTACTTC. This sequence encodes CASSETSQGAYEQYF.

Turning to this clonotype: The junction shows a germline mismatch at one end, possibly a read error. V is TRBV10-3 and J is TRBJ2-5; D ambiguous. This CDR3 spans 12 amino acids. Germline V gene data show CDR1 as ENHRY and CDR2 as SYGVKD. CDR3 loop: CAISNTQETLYF. The CDR3 coding sequence is TGTGCCATCAGTAATACGCAAGAGACCCTGTACTTC.